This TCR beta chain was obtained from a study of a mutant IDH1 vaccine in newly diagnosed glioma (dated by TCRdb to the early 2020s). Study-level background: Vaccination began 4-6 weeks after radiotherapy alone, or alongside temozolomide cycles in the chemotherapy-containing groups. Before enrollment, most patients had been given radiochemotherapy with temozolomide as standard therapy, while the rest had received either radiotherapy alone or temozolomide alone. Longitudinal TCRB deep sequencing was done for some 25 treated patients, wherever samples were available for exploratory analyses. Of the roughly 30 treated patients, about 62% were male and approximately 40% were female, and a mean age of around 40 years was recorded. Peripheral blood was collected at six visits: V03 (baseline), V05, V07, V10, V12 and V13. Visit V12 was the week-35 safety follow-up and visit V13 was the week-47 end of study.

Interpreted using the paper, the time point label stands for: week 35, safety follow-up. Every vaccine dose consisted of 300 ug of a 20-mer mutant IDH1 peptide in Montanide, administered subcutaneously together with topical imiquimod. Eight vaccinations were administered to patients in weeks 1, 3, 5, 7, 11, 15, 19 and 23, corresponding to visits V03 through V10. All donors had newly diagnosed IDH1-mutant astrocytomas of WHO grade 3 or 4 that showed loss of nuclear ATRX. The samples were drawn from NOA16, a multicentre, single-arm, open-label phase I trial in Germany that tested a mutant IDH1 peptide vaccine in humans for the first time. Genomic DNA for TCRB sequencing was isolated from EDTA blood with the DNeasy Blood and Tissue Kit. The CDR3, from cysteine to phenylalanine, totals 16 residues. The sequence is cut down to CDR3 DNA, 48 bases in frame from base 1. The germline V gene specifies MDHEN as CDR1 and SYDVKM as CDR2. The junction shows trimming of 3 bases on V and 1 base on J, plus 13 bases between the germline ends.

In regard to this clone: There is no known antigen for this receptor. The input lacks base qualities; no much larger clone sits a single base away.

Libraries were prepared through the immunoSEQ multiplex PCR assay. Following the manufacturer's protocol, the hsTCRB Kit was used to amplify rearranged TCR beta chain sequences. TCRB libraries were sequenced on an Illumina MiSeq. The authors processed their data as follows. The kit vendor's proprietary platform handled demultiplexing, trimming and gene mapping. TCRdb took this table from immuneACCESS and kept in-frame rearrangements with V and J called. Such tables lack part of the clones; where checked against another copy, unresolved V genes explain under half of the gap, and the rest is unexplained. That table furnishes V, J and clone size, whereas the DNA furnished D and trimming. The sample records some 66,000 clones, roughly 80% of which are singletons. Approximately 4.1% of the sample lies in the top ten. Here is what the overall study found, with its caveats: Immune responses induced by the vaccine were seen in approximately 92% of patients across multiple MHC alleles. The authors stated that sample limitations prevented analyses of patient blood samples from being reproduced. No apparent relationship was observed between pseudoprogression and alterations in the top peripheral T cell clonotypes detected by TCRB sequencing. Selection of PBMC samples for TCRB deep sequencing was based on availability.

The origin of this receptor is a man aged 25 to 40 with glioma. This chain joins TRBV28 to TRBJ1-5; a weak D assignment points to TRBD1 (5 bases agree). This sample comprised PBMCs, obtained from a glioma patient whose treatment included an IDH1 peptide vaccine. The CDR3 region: CASSLGSGGSNQPQHF. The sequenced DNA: TGTGCCAGCAGTTTGGGGAGTGGGGGGAGCAATCAGCCCCAGCATTTT.